The 10 T cell receptor beta chains below all came from one sample that was sequenced in a study of T cell changes during pregnancy in multiple sclerosis. Assay: immunoSEQ multiplex PCR; the TCRdb copy retains only in-frame clones and omits some. This repertoire shows around 57,000 clones, roughly 90% found once; its top ten account for around 0.16%. The sample in question was CD4+ T cells from peripheral blood mononuclear cells, obtained after pregnancy. These receptors came from a female donor in good health, enrolled as a control in a pregnancy study.

This clone occurred once. The V gene is TRBV5-6, the J gene TRBJ1-1; no clear D gene. V shed 2 bases and J shed 7 bases, with 6 bases lying between them. The CDR3 length is 11 residues. CDR1 SGHDT and CDR2 YYEEEE come from the germline V gene. CDR3 amino acids: CASSFDSEAFF. In DNA form, the CDR3 reads TGTGCCAGCAGCTTCGATAGTGAAGCTTTCTTT.

This rearrangement joins TRBV6-6 to TRBJ1-1, with D possibly TRBD1 on 5 matching bases. The length of the CDR3 is 14 residues. Germline CDR1 is MNHNY and CDR2 is SVGAGI (reference sequence). V was trimmed by 3 bases and J by 4 bases, leaving 12 bases between them. The CDR3 nucleotides read TGTGCCAGCAGTTATTTGGCAGGGCCCACTGAAGCTTTCTTT. It codes for CASSYLAGPTEAFF.

This chain links TRBV29-1 with TRBJ1-6, with TRBD1 matching 8 bases. CDR3 length: 13 residues. Germline assignment: CDR1 SQVTM and CDR2 ANQGSEA. The V gene end was trimmed by 5 bases and the J gene end by 7 bases; junction bases not matched to a gene: 4. The CDR3 region has the DNA TGCAGCGTTCAGGACAGGGACAATTCACCCCTCCACTTT. Encoded protein: CSVQDRDNSPLHF.

The chain has TRBV5-1 and TRBJ1-4, with 8 bases fitting TRBD1. CDR3 size: 13 residues. Germline CDR1 is SGHRS and CDR2 is YFSETQ. Trimming cost V 4 bases and J 7 bases; bases outside gene matches: 3. CDR3 in DNA: TGCGCCAGCAGCCTGGACAGGGCTGAAAAACTGTTTTTT. Amino acid sequence: CASSLDRAEKLFF.

This chain uses TRBV7-6 with TRBJ2-3; D is unresolved. The germline V gene has CDR1 SGHVS and CDR2 FNYEAQ. Between the trimmed V and J ends, which lost 2 bases and 2 bases, there was a span of 11 bases. This CDR3 contains 15 residues. The CDR3 loop is CASSLRLDFTDTQYF. CDR3 nucleotides: TGTGCCAGCAGCTTAAGGCTAGACTTCACAGATACGCAGTATTTT.

As for this clone: This specimen includes other DNA sequences encoding the same CDR3. The chain combines TRBV29-1 with TRBJ2-5; no definite D call. Trimming cost V 1 base and J 5 bases, with 8 bases left between them. This CDR3 contains 12 residues. Germline CDR1 reads SQVTM; CDR2 reads ANQGSEA. The CDR3 DNA sequence: TGCAGCGTTGAAGGGGCCAGGGAGACCCAGTACTTC. Protein: CSVEGARETQYF.

The V and J genes are TRBV7-2 and TRBJ2-5, with TRBD2 matching over 7 bases. Unmatched junction bases numbered 7, after V lost 2 bases and J lost 1 base. Looked up from germline, CDR1 is SGHTA and CDR2 is FQGNSA. This CDR3 region has 16 residues. CDR3 nucleotide sequence: TGTGCCAGCAGCTTAAAGTTGGGGGGGATCCAAGAGACCCAGTACTTC. The encoded protein is CASSLKLGGIQETQYF.

V and J are TRBV4-2 and TRBJ1-3; 7 positions match TRBD1. This CDR3 has 16 residues. J gave up 0 bases and V 4 bases, and 6 bases lay outside the gene matches. Germline V gene data show CDR1 as LGHNA and CDR2 as YNFKEQ. The CDR3 protein is CASSPLGGRSGNTIYF. CDR3 nucleotide sequence: TGTGCCAGCAGCCCCCTAGGGGGCCGCTCTGGAAACACCATATATTTT.

This chain links TRBV2 with TRBJ2-4, with 13 bases aligning to TRBD2. The CDR3 is made up of 15 amino acids. After removal of 5 bases from V and 10 bases from J, the junction contained 8 bases not matched to a gene. The germline gives CDR1 SNHLY, CDR2 FYNNEI. The CDR3 spells CASSPTSGGGRIQYF. In DNA form, the CDR3 reads TGTGCCAGCAGTCCCACTAGCGGGGGGGGGCGGATTCAGTACTTC.

The chain recombines TRBV18 with TRBJ1-1; 7 nucleotides align to TRBD1. This CDR3 has 14 residues. The V segment lost 3 bases and the J segment 5 bases; nucleotides outside the gene matches: 6. The germline V gene has CDR1 KGHSH and CDR2 LQKENI. The CDR3 nucleotides read TGTGCCAGCTCACCTCTTCAGGACAGGACTGAAGCTTTCTTT. Translated, it gives CASSPLQDRTEAFF.